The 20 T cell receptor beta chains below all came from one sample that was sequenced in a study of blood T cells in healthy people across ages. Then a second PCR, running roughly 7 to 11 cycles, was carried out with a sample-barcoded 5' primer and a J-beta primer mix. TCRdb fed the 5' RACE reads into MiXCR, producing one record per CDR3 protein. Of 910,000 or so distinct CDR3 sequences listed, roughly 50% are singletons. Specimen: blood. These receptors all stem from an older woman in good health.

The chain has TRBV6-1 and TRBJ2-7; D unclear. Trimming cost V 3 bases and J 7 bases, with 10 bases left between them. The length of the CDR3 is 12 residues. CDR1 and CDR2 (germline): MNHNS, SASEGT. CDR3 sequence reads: CASSDGPWEQYF. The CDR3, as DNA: TGTGCCAGCAGTGATGGACCGTGGGAGCAGTACTTC.

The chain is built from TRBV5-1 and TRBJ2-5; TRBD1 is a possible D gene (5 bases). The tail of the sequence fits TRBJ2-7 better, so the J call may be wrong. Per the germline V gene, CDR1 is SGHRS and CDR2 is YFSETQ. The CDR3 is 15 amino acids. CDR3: CASSLAGSQANEQYF. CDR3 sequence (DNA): TGCGCCAGCAGCTTGGCAGGGTCCCAGGCTAACGAGCAGTACTTC.

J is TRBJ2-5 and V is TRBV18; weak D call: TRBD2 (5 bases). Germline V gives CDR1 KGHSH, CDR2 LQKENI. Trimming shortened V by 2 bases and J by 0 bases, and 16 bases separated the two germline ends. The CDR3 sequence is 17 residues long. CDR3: CASSPGRGKGNQETQYF. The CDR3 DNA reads TGTGCCAGCTCACCAGGTCGGGGTAAGGGCAACCAAGAGACCCAGTACTTC.

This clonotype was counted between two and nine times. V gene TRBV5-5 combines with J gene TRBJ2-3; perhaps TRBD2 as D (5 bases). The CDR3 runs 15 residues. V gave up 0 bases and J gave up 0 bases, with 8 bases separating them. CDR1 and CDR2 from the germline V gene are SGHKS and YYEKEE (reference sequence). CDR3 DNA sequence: TGTGCCAGCAGCTTGGGGTGGACTAGCACAGATACGCAGTATTTT. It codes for CASSLGWTSTDTQYF. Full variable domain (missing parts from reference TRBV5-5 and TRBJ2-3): DAGVTQSPTHLIKTRGQQVTLRCSPISGHKSVSWYQQVLGQGPQFIFQYYEKEERGRGNFPDRFSARQFPNYSSELNVNALLLGDSALYLCASSLGWTSTDTQYFGPGTRLTVL.

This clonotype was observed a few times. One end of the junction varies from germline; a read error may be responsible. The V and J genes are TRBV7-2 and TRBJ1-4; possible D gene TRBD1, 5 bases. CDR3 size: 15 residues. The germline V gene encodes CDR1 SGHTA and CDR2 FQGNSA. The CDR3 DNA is TGTGCCAGCAGCCTAGCGGGCGGGGGTAATGAAAAACTGTTTTTT. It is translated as CASSLAGGGNEKLFF.

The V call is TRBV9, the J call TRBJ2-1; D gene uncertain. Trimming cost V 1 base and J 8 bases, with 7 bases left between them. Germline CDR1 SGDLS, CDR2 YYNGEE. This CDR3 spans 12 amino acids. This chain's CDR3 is CASSVNYDEQFF. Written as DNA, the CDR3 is TGTGCCAGCAGCGTAAATTACGATGAGCAGTTCTTC. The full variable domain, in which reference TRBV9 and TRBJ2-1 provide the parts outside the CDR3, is DSGVTQTPKHLITATGQRVTLRCSPRSGDLSVYWYQQSLDQGLQFLIQYYNGEERAKGNILERFSAQQFPDLHSELNLSSLELGDSALYFCASSVNYDEQFFGPGTRLTVL.

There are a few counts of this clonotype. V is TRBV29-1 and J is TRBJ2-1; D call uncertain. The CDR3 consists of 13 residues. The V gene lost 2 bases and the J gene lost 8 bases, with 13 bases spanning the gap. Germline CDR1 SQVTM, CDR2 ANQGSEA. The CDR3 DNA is TGCAGCGTTGAAAGCCCCAGCATGGATGAGCAGTTCTTC. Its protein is CSVESPSMDEQFF.

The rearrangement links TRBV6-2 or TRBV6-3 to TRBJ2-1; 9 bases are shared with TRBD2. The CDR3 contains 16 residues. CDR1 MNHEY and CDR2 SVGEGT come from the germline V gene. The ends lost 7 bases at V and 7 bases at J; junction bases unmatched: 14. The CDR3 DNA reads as TGTGCCAGCACCCTTATGGGGGCTAGCGGGAATAATGAGCAGTTCTTC. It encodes CASTLMGASGNNEQFF.

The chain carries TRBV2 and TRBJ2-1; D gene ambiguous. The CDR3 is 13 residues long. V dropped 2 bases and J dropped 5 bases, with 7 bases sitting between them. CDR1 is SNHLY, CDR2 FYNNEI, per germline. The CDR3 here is CASSERTDNEQFF. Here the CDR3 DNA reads TGTGCCAGCAGTGAAAGGACGGACAATGAGCAGTTCTTC.

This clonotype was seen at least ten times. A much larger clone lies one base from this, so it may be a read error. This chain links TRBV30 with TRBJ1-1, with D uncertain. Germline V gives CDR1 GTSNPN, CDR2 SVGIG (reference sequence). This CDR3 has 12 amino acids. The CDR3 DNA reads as TGTGCCGGGAGGCAAGAGGTAACTGAAGCTTTCTTT. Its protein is CAGRQEVTEAFF. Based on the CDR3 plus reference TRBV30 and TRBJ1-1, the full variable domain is SQTIHQWPATLVQPVGSPLSLECTVEGTSNPNLYWYRQAAGRGLQLLFYSVGIGQISSEVPQNLSASRPQDRQFILSSKKLLLSDSGFYLCAGRQEVTEAFFGQGTRLTVV.

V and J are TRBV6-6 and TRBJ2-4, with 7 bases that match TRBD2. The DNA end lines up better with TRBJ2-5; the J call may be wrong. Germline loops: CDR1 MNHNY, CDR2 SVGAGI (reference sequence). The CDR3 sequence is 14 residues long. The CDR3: CASSYGRAVETQYF. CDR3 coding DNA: TGTGCCAGCAGTTACGGGAGGGCCGTAGAGACCCAGTACTTC.

The CDR3 DNA reads as TGTGCCAGCAGCTTAGATCCGTTAAAGAACGAGCAGTACTTC. Residues: CASSLDPLKNEQYF. This chain links TRBV11-2 with TRBJ2-4, with D unresolved. The J call may be incorrect, as the DNA end agrees better with TRBJ2-7. Germline values: CDR1 SGHAT, CDR2 FQNNGV. This CDR3 is built from 14 residues.

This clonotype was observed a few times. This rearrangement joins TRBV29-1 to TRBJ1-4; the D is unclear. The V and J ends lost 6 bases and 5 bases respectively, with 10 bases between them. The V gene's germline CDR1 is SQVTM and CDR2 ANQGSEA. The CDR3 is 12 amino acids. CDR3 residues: CSVLSANEKLFF. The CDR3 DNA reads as TGCAGCGTCCTTTCCGCGAATGAAAAACTGTTTTTT.

The CDR3 reads CASSSRGLTYEQYF. The DNA for the CDR3 is TGTGCCAGCAGTTCCCGAGGCCTAACCTACGAGCAGTACTTC. V usage is TRBV27 and J usage is TRBJ2-7, with no clear D. Trimming took 4 bases from V and 2 from J, leaving 12 bases between them. Germline V gene sequence: CDR1 MNHEY, CDR2 SMNVEV (reference sequence). The CDR3 has 14 amino acids.

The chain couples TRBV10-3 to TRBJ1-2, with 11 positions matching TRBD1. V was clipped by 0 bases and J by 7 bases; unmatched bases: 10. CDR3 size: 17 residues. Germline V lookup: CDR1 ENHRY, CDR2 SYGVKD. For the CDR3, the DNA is TGTGCCATCAGTGAGTCAGGACAGGGGGCCGTCATGAGTGGCTACACCTTC. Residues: CAISESGQGAVMSGYTF.

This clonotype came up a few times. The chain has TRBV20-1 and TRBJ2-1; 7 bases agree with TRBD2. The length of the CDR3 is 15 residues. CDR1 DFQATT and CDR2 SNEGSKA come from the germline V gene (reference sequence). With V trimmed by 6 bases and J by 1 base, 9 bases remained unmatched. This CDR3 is CSAEGQRDSYNEQFF. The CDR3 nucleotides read TGCAGTGCCGAGGGGCAGCGGGATTCCTACAATGAGCAGTTCTTC.

In nucleotides, the CDR3 is TGTGCCAGCAGCCGCACTATCATGTGGGACGGAAACACTGAAGCTTTCTTT. It specifies CASSRTIMWDGNTEAFF. The V call is TRBV7-9, the J call TRBJ1-1; a possible D gene is TRBD1 (5 bases). The germline CDR1 and CDR2 sequences are SEHNR and FQNEAQ (reference sequence). The CDR3 covers 17 residues. V lost 5 bases to trimming and J lost 2 bases, with 21 bases between them. The full variable domain, in which reference TRBV7-9 and TRBJ1-1 provide the parts outside the CDR3, is DTGVSQNPRHKITKRGQNVTFRCDPISEHNRLYWYRQTLGQGPEFLTYFQNEAQLEKSRLLSDRFSAERPKGSFSTLEIQRTEQGDSAMYLCASSRTIMWDGNTEAFFGQGTRLTVV.

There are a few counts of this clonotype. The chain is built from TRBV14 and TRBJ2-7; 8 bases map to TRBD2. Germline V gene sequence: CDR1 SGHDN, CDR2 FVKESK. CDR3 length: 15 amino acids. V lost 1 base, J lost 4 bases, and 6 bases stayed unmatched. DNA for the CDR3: TGTGCCAGCAGCCAAGGGGGGACTAGGTTTTACGAGCAGTACTTC. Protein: CASSQGGTRFYEQYF.

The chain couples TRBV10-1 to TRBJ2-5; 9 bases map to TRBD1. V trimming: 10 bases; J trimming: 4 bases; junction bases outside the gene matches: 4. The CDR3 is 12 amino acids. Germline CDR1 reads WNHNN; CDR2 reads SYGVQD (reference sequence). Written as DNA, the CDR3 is TGCGCCACCGGGACAGGGAGAGAGACCCAGTACTTC. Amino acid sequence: CATGTGRETQYF.

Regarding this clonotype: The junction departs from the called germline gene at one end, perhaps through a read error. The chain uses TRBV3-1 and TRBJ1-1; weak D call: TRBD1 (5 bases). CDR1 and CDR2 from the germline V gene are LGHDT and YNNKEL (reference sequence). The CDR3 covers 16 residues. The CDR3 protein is CASSQDTGRMNTVAFF. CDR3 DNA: TGTGCCAGCAGCCAAGATACGGGGCGGATGAACACTGTAGCTTTCTTT.